This entry lists 24 T cell receptor beta chains sequenced from one sample in a study of CD8 T cells in ankylosing spondylitis. The study's findings and limits: Eight highly homologous variants formed a TCR beta motif that appeared characteristic of ankylosing spondylitis blood.

TCRdb fed the 5' RACE reads into MiXCR, producing one record per CDR3 protein. Of some 800,000 distinct CDR3 sequences listed, about an eighth are singletons. These TCRs' antigens remain unknown. The sample was blood, either unsorted or a sorted T cell fraction (not recorded which). The receptors originated from a male donor with ankylosing spondylitis.

The V and J genes are TRBV7-8 and TRBJ2-5; D call uncertain. Trimming left V 3 bases short and J 8 bases short, with 16 bases between. The CDR3 consists of 14 residues. Germline V gene sequence: CDR1 SGHVS, CDR2 FQNEAQ. The CDR3 nucleotides are TGTGCCAGCAGCTTGTCCGGGCACCCGGGCACCCAGTACTTC. Amino acid sequence: CASSLSGHPGTQYF.

This clonotype appeared many times. The chain joins TRBV11-2 to TRBJ1-4; 7 bases match TRBD1. Trimming cost V 3 bases and J 5 bases; bases outside gene matches: 3. Germline assignment: CDR1 SGHAT and CDR2 FQNNGV. The length of the CDR3 is 14 residues. This CDR3 reads CASSFRDRNEKLFF. CDR3 in DNA: TGTGCCAGCAGCTTCCGGGACAGAAATGAAAAACTGTTTTTT.

The chain carries TRBV5-1 and TRBJ2-2; D possibly corresponds to TRBD1 (6 bases). This CDR3 contains 14 residues. In germline, CDR1 is SGHRS, CDR2 YFSETQ. V was pared by 8 bases and J by 1 base, with 12 bases between. Here the CDR3 reads CASQGPQNTGELFF. CDR3 sequence (DNA): TGCGCCAGTCAGGGGCCCCAGAACACCGGGGAGCTGTTTTTT.

The chain joins TRBV20-1 to TRBJ2-7; 10 bases match TRBD2. Unmatched junction bases numbered 2, after V lost 6 bases and J lost 3 bases. The CDR3 length is 12 residues. Germline-derived CDR1 and CDR2 are DFQATT and SNEGSKA (reference sequence). The CDR3: CSALAGFYEQYF. CDR3 DNA sequence: TGCAGTGCACTAGCGGGATTCTACGAGCAGTACTTC.

This clonotype has just a few counts. The rearrangement links TRBV5-1 to TRBJ1-5; TRBD1 matches at 9 bases. The CDR3 has 14 amino acids. Trimming at V came to 2 bases and at J to 7 bases, leaving 4 bases not matched to a gene. Germline V gene data show CDR1 as SGHRS and CDR2 as YFSETQ. CDR3 region: CASSFGTGPQPQHF. CDR3 DNA: TGCGCCAGCAGCTTCGGGACAGGGCCCCAGCCCCAGCATTTT.

In this sample, this clonotype turned up many times. V is TRBV12-3 or TRBV12-4 and J is TRBJ1-3; D remains ambiguous. CDR3 length equals 14 residues. With 3 bases removed from V and 4 bases from J, the gap between germline ends came to 10 bases. This chain's CDR3 is CASSLKGTGNTIYF. The CDR3 coding sequence is TGTGCCAGCAGTTTGAAGGGAACCGGAAACACCATATATTTT.

This clonotype was detected ten times or more. J is TRBJ2-7 and V is TRBV29-1, with D possibly matching TRBD1 (6 bases). This CDR3 region has 12 residues. The V gene's germline CDR1 is SQVTM and CDR2 ANQGSEA. V was cut by 6 bases and J by 1 base, with 10 bases left in between. The CDR3 region has the DNA TGCAGCGTCTTGGACAGATCCTACGAGCAGTACTTC. Amino acid sequence: CSVLDRSYEQYF.

In this sample, this clonotype turned up a few times. V gene TRBV7-3 combines with J gene TRBJ2-3, with TRBD2 as a possible D gene (7 bases). Germline CDR1 and CDR2: SGHTA and FQGTGA. The CDR3 is 17 residues long. Between the trimmed V and J ends, which lost 5 bases and 4 bases, there was a span of 22 bases. CDR3: CASSQGLFAGAADTQYF. CDR3 nucleotides: TGTGCCAGCAGCCAAGGTCTGTTTGCGGGGGCTGCAGATACGCAGTATTTT. The whole variable domain, remainder taken from reference TRBV7-3 and TRBJ2-3, is GAGVSQTPSNKVTEKGKYVELRCDPISGHTALYWYRQSLGQGPEFLIYFQGTGAADDSGLPNDRFFAVRPEGSVSTLKIQRTERGDSAVYLCASSQGLFAGAADTQYFGPGTRLTVL.

The rearrangement uses TRBV20-1 and TRBJ2-1, with D possibly matching TRBD1 (6 bases). Trimming pared 1 base from V and 10 bases from J, leaving 17 bases between. Per germline, CDR1 DFQATT and CDR2 SNEGSKA (reference sequence). The CDR3 sequence is 14 residues long. In DNA form, the CDR3 reads TGCAGTGCTAGAGCTTGGGACACCCTGTCAGAGCAGTTCTTC. Residues: CSARAWDTLSEQFF.

The V call is TRBV6-1, the J call TRBJ2-7; D is perhaps TRBD2 (7 bases). The V gene's germline CDR1 is MNHNS and CDR2 SASEGT. The CDR3 has 14 residues. Trimming removed 6 bases at V and 0 bases at J, with 12 bases between. CDR3 residues: CASRQGGGSYEQYF. The DNA of the CDR3 is TGTGCCAGCAGGCAGGGAGGGGGCTCCTACGAGCAGTACTTC.

This clonotype was seen ten or more times. The chain combines TRBV7-6 with TRBJ1-2, with 10 nucleotides matching TRBD1. CDR1 is SGHVS and CDR2 is FNYEAQ in the germline V gene. The J segment lost 2 bases and the V segment lost 3 bases, leaving 6 bases of the junction unmatched. The length of the CDR3 is 16 residues. DNA for the CDR3: TGTGCCAGCAGCTTGAGGGACAGGGGAGGAAACTATGGCTACACCTTC. It encodes CASSLRDRGGNYGYTF.

This chain links TRBV20-1 with TRBJ2-1, with 8 bases lining up with TRBD2. The length of the CDR3 is 15 residues. V shed 0 bases, J shed 10 bases, and the junction held 11 bases outside the gene matches. CDR1 and CDR2 (germline): DFQATT, SNEGSKA (reference sequence). The CDR3 region is CSARDPGGPNTEQFF. CDR3 nucleotide sequence: TGCAGTGCTAGAGATCCGGGAGGGCCGAATACGGAGCAGTTCTTC.

The chain couples TRBV20-1 to TRBJ1-5; D is undetermined. The germline V and J ends were trimmed by 6 bases and 7 bases, with 19 bases remaining between them. In germline, CDR1 is DFQATT, CDR2 SNEGSKA (reference sequence). This CDR3 is 14 amino acids long. The CDR3 loop is CSATVSGDWQPQHF. For the CDR3, the DNA is TGCAGTGCCACTGTTAGTGGGGATTGGCAGCCCCAGCATTTT.

In this sample, this clonotype turned up many times. This sequence joins TRBV9 and TRBJ1-1, with D possibly being TRBD1 (5 bases). The CDR3 totals 14 residues. Germline CDR1 and CDR2: SGDLS and YYNGEE. V lost 3 bases, J lost 3 bases, and 12 bases lay in between. Written as DNA, the CDR3 is TGTGCCAGCAGCGCGACGGGGGGGTACACTGAAGCTTTCTTT. Protein sequence: CASSATGGYTEAFF.

This clonotype has at least ten counts. The chain joins TRBV7-3 to TRBJ2-7, with 8 positions matching TRBD1. Germline V gene lookup returns CDR1 SGHTA and CDR2 FQGTGA. CDR3 length: 15 amino acids. Trimming cost V 2 bases and J 6 bases; bases outside gene matches: 9. This CDR3 is CASSLSGTGGGEQYF. In DNA form, the CDR3 reads TGTGCCAGCAGCTTATCCGGGACAGGAGGCGGCGAGCAGTACTTC.

This clonotype has only a few counts. The V call is TRBV4-2, the J call TRBJ2-7; 11 positions match TRBD2. Germline V CDR1 and CDR2: LGHNA, YNFKEQ. This CDR3 region has 15 residues. V shed 4 bases and J 3 bases; nucleotides not matched to a gene: 5. CDR3 loop: CASSRSTSGNYEQYF. As DNA, the CDR3 is TGTGCCAGCAGCCGTTCGACTAGCGGGAACTACGAGCAGTACTTC.

J is TRBJ1-2 and V is TRBV10-3, with a weak D call TRBD1 (6 bases). Trimming removed 4 bases from V and 10 bases from J, with 22 bases in between. The CDR3 consists of 15 residues. The V gene's germline CDR1 is ENHRY and CDR2 SYGVKD. The CDR3 region has the DNA TGTGCCATCAGTGGGCCGAGAGCGGGGGGCGCGGACTACACCTTC. It is translated as CAISGPRAGGADYTF.

This clonotype was seen ten or more times. For the CDR3, the DNA is TGTGCCAGCATGATGGGGGTTGGAAACACCATATATTTT. It yields the protein CASMMGVGNTIYF. The rearrangement links TRBV6-1 to TRBJ1-3, with D perhaps TRBD1 (5 bases). Per germline, CDR1 MNHNS and CDR2 SASEGT. The CDR3 is 13 amino acids. Trimming removed 7 bases at V and 3 bases at J, with 10 bases between.

A word on this clonotype: With a much larger clone just one base away, this may be a read error. As DNA, the CDR3 is TGTGCCAGCAGCTTTCGGACATTAACTACCTACGAGCAGTACTTC. Translated: CASSFRTLTTYEQYF. This rearrangement joins TRBV7-2 to TRBJ2-7, with D possibly being TRBD1 (5 bases). CDR1 and CDR2 from the germline V gene are SGHTA and FQGNSA. The V and J ends lost 3 bases and 2 bases respectively, with 14 bases between them. The CDR3 has 15 residues.

For the CDR3, the DNA is TGCAGTGCTAGAGATTGGTCCTACACTGAAGCTTTCTTT. It yields the protein CSARDWSYTEAFF. The chain couples TRBV20-1 to TRBJ1-1, with D hard to call. CDR3 size: 13 residues. The germline V gene encodes CDR1 DFQATT and CDR2 SNEGSKA (reference sequence). Trimming removed 0 bases from V and 3 bases from J, with 8 bases in between.

Only a few counts were recorded for this clonotype. V is TRBV6-2 or TRBV6-3 and J is TRBJ1-5; D not resolved. V lost 7 bases and J lost 3, with 19 bases in between. This CDR3 is built from 16 residues. Germline CDR1 reads MNHEY; CDR2 reads SVGEGT. The CDR3 region is CASTPFGRFINQPQHF. CDR3 nucleotides: TGTGCCAGCACCCCCTTTGGGAGGTTCATCAATCAGCCCCAGCATTTT.

A few counts support this clonotype. The V and J genes are TRBV7-6 and TRBJ2-3; no reliable D call. The CDR3 sequence is 15 residues long. V was clipped by 4 bases and J by 2 bases, with 13 bases between them. Germline V gene lookup returns CDR1 SGHVS and CDR2 FNYEAQ. This chain's CDR3 is CASSSLGGYTDTQYF. In DNA form, the CDR3 reads TGTGCCAGCAGCTCCCTGGGCGGTTACACAGATACGCAGTATTTT.

This clonotype was counted a few times. The chain links TRBV5-1 to TRBJ2-3, with 9 bases fitting TRBD2. With V trimmed by 4 bases and J by 2 bases, 5 bases remained unmatched. The CDR3 has 15 amino acids. Germline CDR1 SGHRS, CDR2 YFSETQ. As DNA, the CDR3 is TGCGCCAGCAGCCCCGGGACTAGCCCCACAGATACGCAGTATTTT. This translates into CASSPGTSPTDTQYF.

V usage is TRBV7-6 and J usage is TRBJ2-1; 7 positions agree with TRBD1. Germline V gene data show CDR1 as SGHVS and CDR2 as FNYEAQ. This CDR3 comprises 16 residues. The trim removed 5 bases at V and 4 bases at J, leaving 11 bases unmatched. For the CDR3, the DNA is TGTGCCAGCAGCACCTTCCGGGACAGAGGGTACAATGAGCAGTTCTTC. This encodes CASSTFRDRGYNEQFF.